Shown below are 16 T cell receptor beta chains from a single sample sequenced in a study of blood T cells in healthy people across ages. Next came a second PCR, run for about 6 to 11 cycles, which used a sample-barcoded 5' primer along with a J-beta primer mix. TCRdb re-called the 5' RACE reads with MiXCR, one entry per CDR3 protein. Of about 1,500,000 distinct CDR3 sequences detected, around 42% appear once; the ten largest clones hold roughly 8.2%. Sequencing used blood. The receptors derive from a young woman in good health.

This chain links TRBV5-6 with TRBJ2-3; 8 nucleotides agree with TRBD2. The CDR3 consists of 14 residues. Unmatched junction bases numbered 6, after V lost 5 bases and J lost 4 bases. Germline loops: CDR1 SGHDT, CDR2 YYEEEE. This CDR3 is CASRIAGSADTQYF. CDR3 DNA: TGTGCCAGCAGAATAGCGGGGTCCGCAGATACGCAGTATTTT.

This clonotype came up a few times. The V gene is TRBV9, the J gene TRBJ2-5, with unresolved D. The CDR3 contains 15 residues. V lost 4 bases to trimming and J lost 4 bases, with 17 bases between them. CDR1 and CDR2 (germline): SGDLS, YYNGEE. The CDR3, as DNA: TGTGCCAGCAGCTCCAGACAATTGAACACAGAGACCCAGTACTTC. This encodes CASSSRQLNTETQYF.

The chain combines TRBV29-1 with TRBJ1-4; TRBD1 might be the D (5 bases). The germline V and J ends were trimmed by 7 bases and 7 bases, with 16 bases remaining between them. The CDR3 sequence is 13 residues long. Germline V CDR1 and CDR2: SQVTM, ANQGSEA. The CDR3 spells CSAADGGGEKLFF. For the CDR3, the DNA is TGCAGCGCTGCGGACGGGGGTGGTGAAAAACTGTTTTTT.

This clonotype appeared once. J is TRBJ2-1 and V is TRBV14; D remains ambiguous. CDR3 size: 16 residues. The ends were cut back, 3 bases at V and 4 bases at J, with 16 bases in the middle. Germline assignment: CDR1 SGHDN and CDR2 FVKESK. CDR3 sequence (DNA): TGTGCCAGCAGCCAGCTAGTCGGTCAACGTTACAATGAGCAGTTCTTC. Its protein is CASSQLVGQRYNEQFF.

This clonotype was detected a few times. V is TRBV12-3 or TRBV12-4 and J is TRBJ2-1; 8 nucleotides match TRBD2. Unmatched junction bases numbered 16, after V lost 6 bases and J lost 0 bases. There are 19 residues in the CDR3. In DNA, the CDR3 is TGTGCCAGCAGCCCCCTAAGCGGGGGCCAACCCAGCTCCTACAATGAGCAGTTCTTC. Amino acid sequence: CASSPLSGGQPSSYNEQFF.

V and J are TRBV20-1 and TRBJ2-7; D remains ambiguous. The CDR3 has 11 amino acids. The V end lost 7 bases, the J end lost 2 bases, and 9 bases lay between the germline ends. CDR1 is DFQATT and CDR2 is SNEGSKA in the germline V gene (reference sequence). The CDR3 nucleotides read TGCAGTGGTCCGCGGACCTACGAGCAGTACTTC. This gives the protein CSGPRTYEQYF.

This chain connects TRBV6-5 to TRBJ2-7; D is unresolved. The tail of the sequence fits TRBJ2-5 better, so the J call may be wrong. In germline, CDR1 is MNHEY, CDR2 SVGAGI. The CDR3 is 14 amino acids. Written as DNA, the CDR3 is TGTGCCAGCAGTTTTTCAGCCTGGGGAGAGACCCAGTACTTC. This gives the protein CASSFSAWGETQYF.

V and J are TRBV30 and TRBJ2-3; 9 positions match TRBD2. Per the germline V gene, CDR1 is GTSNPN and CDR2 is SVGIG (reference sequence). V shed 0 bases, J shed 6 bases, and the junction held 4 bases outside the gene matches. CDR3 length: 14 residues. The CDR3 nucleotides are TGTGCCTGGAGTGTGCGGGGGGGCCTTGATACGCAGTATTTT. Translating gives CAWSVRGGLDTQYF.

The gene calls are TRBV10-3 and TRBJ1-5; possibly TRBD1 for D (5 bases). Trimming took 6 bases from V and 4 from J, leaving 13 bases between them. The germline V gene has CDR1 ENHRY and CDR2 SYGVKD. CDR3 size: 14 residues. CDR3 sequence (DNA): TGTGCCATCAGCCCGCAGGGCCTTAATCAGCCCCAGCATTTT. Its translation: CAISPQGLNQPQHF.

This clonotype was counted only a few times. The chain uses TRBV18 and TRBJ2-4; 11 positions agree with TRBD2. The junction had 7 bases not matched to a gene; V was cut back by 5 bases and J by 13 bases. This CDR3 has 13 amino acids. Per germline, CDR1 KGHSH and CDR2 LQKENI. As DNA, the CDR3 is TGTGCCAGCTCATCGGGACTAGCGGAGGAGCAGTACTTC. Protein sequence: CASSSGLAEEQYF.

This chain uses TRBV10-3 with TRBJ2-2; the D is unclear. With 7 bases removed from V and 3 bases from J, the gap between germline ends came to 12 bases. Germline lookup yields CDR1 ENHRY and CDR2 SYGVKD. The CDR3 has 14 residues. This CDR3 is CAITASVDTGELFF. The CDR3, as DNA: TGTGCCATCACGGCGTCCGTAGACACCGGGGAGCTGTTTTTT.

This clonotype was seen more than once but under ten times. The chain employs TRBV25-1 and TRBJ1-2; 11 bases are shared with TRBD1. The ends lost 6 bases at V and 1 base at J; junction bases unmatched: 4. Germline-derived CDR1 and CDR2 are MGHDK and SYGVNS. The CDR3 is made up of 15 amino acids. The CDR3 reads CASSGTGGDNYGYTF. For the CDR3, the DNA is TGTGCCAGCAGCGGGACAGGGGGGGATAACTATGGCTACACCTTC.

This clonotype was seen only a few times. This sequence joins TRBV27 and TRBJ2-1, with D perhaps matching TRBD1 (5 bases). CDR1 and CDR2 (germline): MNHEY, SMNVEV (reference sequence). The V gene lost 4 bases and the J gene lost 3 bases, with 16 bases spanning the gap. The CDR3 totals 16 residues. DNA of the CDR3: TGTGCCAGCAGTTCCTTACAGGTGGGCCACTACAATGAGCAGTTCTTC. This codes for CASSSLQVGHYNEQFF.

The genes are TRBV15 and TRBJ2-3; D not resolved. Germline CDR1 LNHNV, CDR2 YYDKDF (reference sequence). V lost 5 bases, J lost 4 bases, and 16 bases lay in between. This CDR3 has 15 amino acids. In nucleotides, the CDR3 is TGTGCCACCAGCCGAACCCCTCTGCTACCAGATACGCAGTATTTT. Protein sequence: CATSRTPLLPDTQYF.

The V call is TRBV7-2, the J call TRBJ1-3; D might be TRBD1 (6 bases). The V gene lost 5 bases and the J gene lost 0 bases, with 20 bases spanning the gap. The CDR3 loop spans 18 amino acids. The germline gives CDR1 SGHTA, CDR2 FQGNSA. The CDR3, as DNA: TGTGCCAGCAGCCCCCTCCTTCAAGGGACATCCTCTGGAAACACCATATATTTT. It is translated as CASSPLLQGTSSGNTIYF.

The chain recombines TRBV5-1 with TRBJ2-5; 11 bases agree with TRBD2. The CDR3 totals 18 residues. Germline CDR1 SGHRS, CDR2 YFSETQ. Losses at the gene ends were 0 bases for V and 11 bases for J; bases not matched to a gene: 18. CDR3 sequence: CASSLALAGGISYNEQYF. CDR3 DNA: TGCGCCAGCAGCTTGGCCCTAGCGGGGGGCATCTCCTACAATGAGCAGTACTTC.